This T cell receptor (beta chain) was sequenced for a study of OX40 agonist ivuxolimab in advanced cancers. Across the study: Averaging 60 years in age, with a range of 23 to 79, the cohort was 65% to 90% male. Study outcomes and limitations: At 0.1 to 3.0 mg/kg, CD4+ and CD8+ blood T cells expanded clonally by week 6.

Concerning this clone: What it binds is unknown.

Some clones are missing from TCRdb's copy, which holds only in-frame ones; the method was immunoSEQ multiplex PCR. The data show about 87,000 clones, about 86% seen once. Patients with autoimmune history or systemic immunosuppression were excluded. The CDR3 runs to 17 residues. The germline CDR1 and CDR2 sequences are SGHTA and FQGNSA. This chain joins TRBV7-2 and TRBJ2-5; 10 bases are a match to TRBD2. The J call is uncertain, as TRBJ2-7 better fits the DNA end. The sample here was CD4+ or CD8+ T cells sorted from blood, taken in a trial of the OX40 agonist ivuxolimab. The source of this sequence is an adult with an advanced solid tumor such as melanoma, head and neck, liver or kidney cancer. The CDR3 DNA sequence: TGTGCCAGCAGCTTAGGGCTAGCGGGAGACGATTCCTACGAGCAGTACTTC. It yields the protein CASSLGLAGDDSYEQYF.